These 5 T cell receptor beta chains were all obtained from the same sample, sequenced in a study of radiotherapy plus CTLA-4 blockade in lung cancer. Using immunoSEQ multiplex PCR, the repertoire was profiled, and TCRdb retains in-frame clones only, with some absent. The sample shows some 100,000 clones, about four fifths of them seen only once. The sequencing used peripheral blood, collected from a patient treated with radiotherapy plus ipilimumab. These receptors were collected from a human donor with non-small cell lung cancer that progressed on radiotherapy plus ipilimumab.

V usage is TRBV28 and J usage is TRBJ1-4; D possibly corresponds to TRBD1 (6 bases). V dropped 7 bases and J dropped 6 bases, with 12 bases sitting between them. The CDR3 covers 13 residues. CDR1 is MDHEN and CDR2 is SYDVKM in the germline V gene. The CDR3 DNA reads as TGTGCCAGCATCCAGGGGAGGCATGAAAAACTGTTTTTT. This gives the protein CASIQGRHEKLFF.

This chain joins TRBV5-1 and TRBJ1-4; 8 bases fit TRBD1. Losses at the gene ends were 3 bases for V and 3 bases for J; bases not matched to a gene: 4. The CDR3 is 15 amino acids. Per the germline V gene, CDR1 is SGHRS and CDR2 is YFSETQ. CDR3 loop: CASSYWTGPNEKLFF. Here the CDR3 DNA reads TGCGCCAGCAGCTACTGGACAGGGCCTAATGAAAAACTGTTTTTT.

The rearrangement links TRBV7-3 to TRBJ2-2; D gene uncertain. The CDR3 is made up of 13 amino acids. Trimming left V 2 bases short and J 6 bases short, with 7 bases between. CDR1 and CDR2 (germline): SGHTA, FQGTGA. CDR3 in DNA: TGTGCCAGCAGCTTAGGGGATGCCGGGGAGCTGTTTTTT. Its translation is CASSLGDAGELFF.

This clone was seen a single time. This sequence joins TRBV2 and TRBJ1-1, with a weak D call TRBD1 (6 bases). Germline loops: CDR1 SNHLY, CDR2 FYNNEI. The V gene lost 4 bases and the J gene lost 2 bases, with 20 bases spanning the gap. The CDR3 length is 17 residues. In DNA form, the CDR3 reads TGTGCCAGCAGTGTCTCGGGGGGGCCGAAAACTAACACTGAAGCTTTCTTT. Translating it yields CASSVSGGPKTNTEAFF. The full variable domain, in which reference TRBV2 and TRBJ1-1 provide the parts outside the CDR3, is EPEVTQTPSHQVTQMGQEVILRCVPISNHLYFYWYRQILGQKVEFLVSFYNNEISEKSEIFDDQFSVERPDGSNFTLKIRSTKLEDSAMYFCASSVSGGPKTNTEAFFGQGTRLTVV.

CDR3 sequence: CASSYRGEQFF. The CDR3 nucleotides are TGTGCCAGCAGTTACCGGGGGGAGCAGTTCTTC. This sequence joins TRBV6-6 and TRBJ2-1; tentative D call: TRBD2 (6 bases). The CDR3 runs to 11 residues. V was cut by 2 bases and J by 10 bases, with 6 bases left in between. In germline, CDR1 is MNHNY, CDR2 SVGAGI (reference sequence).